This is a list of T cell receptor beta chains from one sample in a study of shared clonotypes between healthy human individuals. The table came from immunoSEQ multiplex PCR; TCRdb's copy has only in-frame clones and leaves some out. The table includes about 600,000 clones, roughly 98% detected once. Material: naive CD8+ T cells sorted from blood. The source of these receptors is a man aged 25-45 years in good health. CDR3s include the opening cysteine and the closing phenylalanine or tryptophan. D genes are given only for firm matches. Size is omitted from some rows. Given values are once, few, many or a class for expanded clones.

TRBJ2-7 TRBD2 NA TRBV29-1 TGCAGCGTTGCGGAGACTAGCGACGAGCAGTACTTC CSVAETSDEQYF
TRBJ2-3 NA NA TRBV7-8 TGTGCCAGCAGCCTTACGGGGAGCACAGATACGCAGTATTTT CASSLTGSTDTQYF
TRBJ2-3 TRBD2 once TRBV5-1 TGCGCCAGCGGATCAAGCGGGAGACGGCCGGATACGCAGTATTTT CASGSSGRRPDTQYF
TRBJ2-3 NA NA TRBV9 TGTGCCAGCAGCCCGGGGCCCCCAGATACGCAGTATTTT CASSPGPPDTQYF
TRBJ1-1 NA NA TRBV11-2 TGTGCCAGCAGCTTAGTTACAGGCATCTATGAAGCTTTCTTT CASSLVTGIYEAFF
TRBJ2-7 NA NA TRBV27 TGTGCCAGCAGTGCCTCCGGGGCAGGCTCCTACGAGCAGTACTTC CASSASGAGSYEQYF
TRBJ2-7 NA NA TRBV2 TGTGCCAGCAGGGTGGGTCTAGGATTCTCCTACGAGCAGTACTTC CASRVGLGFSYEQYF
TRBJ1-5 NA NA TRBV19 TGTGCCAGTACCGAGCGGGGTGTTGGTTATCAGCCCCAGCATTTT CASTERGVGYQPQHF
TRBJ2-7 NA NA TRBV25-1 TGTGCCAGCGCCCTAAGGGGCAGCTACGAGCAGTACTTC CASALRGSYEQYF
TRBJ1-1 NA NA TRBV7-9 TGTGCCAGCAGCTTAGAGTGGACTGAAGCTTTCTTT CASSLEWTEAFF
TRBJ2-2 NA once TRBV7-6 TGTGCCAGCAGCTTAGGTTATGGGAACACCGGGGAGCTGTTTTTT CASSLGYGNTGELFF
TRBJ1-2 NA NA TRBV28 TGTGCCAGCAGTGAAACAGGGAGTAGCGGCTACACCTTC CASSETGSSGYTF
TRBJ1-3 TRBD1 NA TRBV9 TGTGCCAGCAGCGCTCGAACAGGGGGAGGAAACACCATATATTTT CASSARTGGGNTIYF
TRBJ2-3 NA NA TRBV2 TGTGCCAGCAGGCCCGGGACGGCCAGCACAGATACGCAGTATTTT CASRPGTASTDTQYF
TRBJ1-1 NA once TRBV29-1 TGCAGCGTCACTCCACTGAACACTGAAGCTTTCTTT CSVTPLNTEAFF
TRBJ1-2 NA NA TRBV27 TGTGCCAGCAGTTTTGATGGAGGCGGCTACACCTTC CASSFDGGGYTF
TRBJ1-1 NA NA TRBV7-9 TGTGCCAGCAGCTTTCCCAAGGACACGTCGAACACTGAAGCTTTCTTT CASSFPKDTSNTEAFF
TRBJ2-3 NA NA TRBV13 TGTGCCAGCAGCTTAGGCCACGGGTCCAAAGATACGCAGTATTTT CASSLGHGSKDTQYF
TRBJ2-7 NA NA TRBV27 TGTGCCAGCAGATCTCTAGCAGTGATTCGCTACGAGCAGTACTTC CASRSLAVIRYEQYF
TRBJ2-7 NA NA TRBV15 TGTGCCACCAGCAGAGACAGAGGCCAGGTCTACGAGCAGTACTTC CATSRDRGQVYEQYF
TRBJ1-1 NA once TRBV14 TGTGCCAGCAGCCACGTGCCGATGAACACTGAAGCTTTCTTT CASSHVPMNTEAFF
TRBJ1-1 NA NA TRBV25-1 TGTGCCAGCAGTGTAGGCACTGAAGCTTTCTTT CASSVGTEAFF
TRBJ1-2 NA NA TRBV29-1 TGCAGCGTTGAAGTCAGGGATGGCGGCTACACCTTC CSVEVRDGGYTF
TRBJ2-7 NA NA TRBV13 TGTGCCAGCAGTTCCGACAGCTCCTACGAGCAGTACTTC CASSSDSSYEQYF
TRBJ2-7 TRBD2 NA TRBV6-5 TGTGCCAGCAGTTCAGGGGTAGCGGGGCCCGGTGAGTACTTC CASSSGVAGPGEYF
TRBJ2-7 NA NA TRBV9 TGTGCCAGCAGCTTCCTCGGGACGCCCTCAGCCGAGCAGTACTTC CASSFLGTPSAEQYF
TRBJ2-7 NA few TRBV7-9 TGTGCCAGCAGCCTCAGGGCCTACGAGCAGTACTTC CASSLRAYEQYF
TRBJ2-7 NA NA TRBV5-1 TGCGCCAGCAGCTTGGAACACCCCAATCCTCCGTACTTC CASSLEHPNPPYF
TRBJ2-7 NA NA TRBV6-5 TGTGCCAGCAGTTACTCGGGGGACTCCTACGAGCAGTACTTC CASSYSGDSYEQYF